The 12 T cell receptor beta chains below all came from one sample that was sequenced in a study of shared clonotypes between healthy human individuals. The assay was immunoSEQ multiplex PCR, and TCRdb's table has in-frame clones only and misses some. Here the sample spans 1,500,000 or so clones, roughly 96% being singletons. Sequencing used naive CD4+ T cells sorted from blood. Subset denoted: CD45RA+ positively selected. The receptors here all came from a man aged 25 to 45 in good health.

This sequence joins TRBV18 and TRBJ2-1; D perhaps matches TRBD2 (7 bases). CDR3 length equals 16 residues. With 3 bases removed from V and 3 bases from J, the gap between germline ends came to 15 bases. Germline V gene sequence: CDR1 KGHSH, CDR2 LQKENI. The chain's CDR3 is CASSPSRGGNYNEQFF. CDR3 DNA sequence: TGTGCCAGCTCACCTTCCAGGGGAGGGAACTACAATGAGCAGTTCTTC.

The V and J genes are TRBV15 and TRBJ2-7; 8 bases align to TRBD1. The CDR3 is 15 residues long. Germline V gives CDR1 LNHNV, CDR2 YYDKDF (reference sequence). V gave up 2 bases and J gave up 4 bases; unmatched junction bases: 7. The CDR3 coding sequence is TGTGCCACCAGCAGATCCGGGACAGGAGTTTACGAGCAGTACTTC. It is translated as CATSRSGTGVYEQYF.

This clone has just one count. The chain has TRBV29-1 and TRBJ2-3; D might be TRBD2 (7 bases). The ends were cut back, 7 bases at V and 6 bases at J, with 20 bases in the middle. The germline V gene encodes CDR1 SQVTM and CDR2 ANQGSEA. This CDR3 has 14 amino acids. CDR3 region: CSAGRGPSPDTQYF. The CDR3 DNA sequence: TGCAGCGCTGGGCGGGGGCCAAGTCCCGATACGCAGTATTTT.

A word on this clone: This sample includes further DNA sequences coding for the same CDR3. This rearrangement joins TRBV18 to TRBJ1-3; no definite D call. Germline loops: CDR1 KGHSH, CDR2 LQKENI. The ends were cut back, 1 base at V and 1 base at J, with 5 bases in the middle. The CDR3 sequence is 14 residues long. Written as DNA, the CDR3 is TGTGCCAGCTCACCACTGGATTCTGGAAACACCATATATTTT. Translating it yields CASSPLDSGNTIYF.

The CDR3: CASSQWDRDEQFF. CDR3 sequence (DNA): TGTGCCAGCAGCCAATGGGATCGGGATGAGCAGTTCTTC. The V gene is TRBV27, the J gene TRBJ2-1; D remains ambiguous. CDR3 size: 13 residues. The germline V gene encodes CDR1 MNHEY and CDR2 SMNVEV (reference sequence). V was shortened by 6 bases and J by 8 bases, with 14 bases between the two germline ends.

V and J are TRBV5-4 and TRBJ2-2; D not certain. The ends were cut back, 1 base at V and 12 bases at J, with 16 bases in the middle. The germline gives CDR1 SGHNT, CDR2 YYREEE (reference sequence). CDR3 length: 14 residues. The CDR3 DNA reads TGTGCCAGCAGCTTGCAGGATAACCGGGTGAAGCTGTTTTTT. Its protein is CASSLQDNRVKLFF.

The table lists this clone with many counts. CDR3 amino acids: CASSLNGKVQANEKLFF. For the CDR3, the DNA is TGTGCCAGCAGCTTAAATGGCAAGGTCCAGGCGAATGAAAAACTGTTTTTT. V usage is TRBV7-6 and J usage is TRBJ1-4; unclear D gene. In germline, CDR1 is SGHVS, CDR2 FNYEAQ. The CDR3 consists of 17 residues. With 2 bases removed from V and 5 bases from J, the gap between germline ends came to 18 bases.

The chain combines TRBV5-1 with TRBJ2-7; the match to TRBD2 covers 10 bases. The CDR3 totals 18 residues. The trim removed 2 bases at V and 2 bases at J, leaving 13 bases unmatched. Germline CDR1 is SGHRS and CDR2 is YFSETQ. The CDR3 protein is CASSFQVAGGADTYEQYF. CDR3 DNA sequence: TGCGCCAGCAGCTTCCAGGTAGCGGGAGGTGCAGACACCTACGAGCAGTACTTC.

The V and J genes are TRBV15 and TRBJ2-2; D is unresolved. V was cut by 5 bases and J by 9 bases, with 13 bases left in between. Germline V gene sequence: CDR1 LNHNV, CDR2 YYDKDF (reference sequence). This CDR3 has 13 amino acids. The CDR3 reads CATSLILARELFF. The CDR3, as DNA: TGTGCCACCAGCCTAATTCTGGCGAGGGAGCTGTTTTTT.

The chain carries TRBV5-6 and TRBJ1-2; unclear D gene. Per the germline V gene, CDR1 is SGHDT and CDR2 is YYEEEE. The CDR3 sequence is 16 residues long. V was cut by 3 bases and J by 3 bases, with 18 bases left in between. The CDR3: CASSSGFGVLDYGYTF. The DNA for the CDR3 is TGTGCCAGCAGCTCGGGCTTTGGGGTTTTGGACTATGGCTACACCTTC.

This chain joins TRBV7-6 and TRBJ2-7; unclear D gene. V lost 3 bases, J lost 9 bases, and 9 bases lay in between. Per germline, CDR1 SGHVS and CDR2 FNYEAQ. CDR3 length: 11 residues. The CDR3 coding sequence is TGTGCCAGCAGCTTCGACGGAGCGCAGTACTTC. Translation: CASSFDGAQYF.

CDR3 in amino acids: CASSSDSVRSGNTIYF. The CDR3, as DNA: TGCGCCAGCAGCTCGGACAGCGTTCGCTCTGGAAACACCATATATTTT. V is TRBV5-1 and J is TRBJ1-3; D possibly corresponds to TRBD1 (6 bases). V was cut by 3 bases and J by 0 bases, with 13 bases left in between. There are 16 residues in the CDR3. The germline gives CDR1 SGHRS, CDR2 YFSETQ.